This T cell receptor (beta chain) was documented in a study of regulatory T cells in long-lasting Graves disease. Through Arm-PCR of CDR3 regions and iRepertoire HTBI primers, TCR beta libraries were built. Using its own MiXCR run on the multiplex PCR reads, TCRdb lists one record per CDR3 protein. This table holds about 540,000 distinct CDR3 sequences, roughly 14% found once. The CDR3 sequence is 17 residues long. Germline V gene lookup returns CDR1 KGHSH and CDR2 LQKENI. Trimming stripped 3 bases from V and 5 bases from J, with 22 bases between. Time point here: newly diagnosed GD, antithyroid drugs for less than 3 months. PBMCs provided the RNA from which the TCR library was made. This same sample was also part of a study on T cells in Graves' hyperthyroidism and ophthalmopathy.

The sample in question was peripheral blood mononuclear cells (PBMCs), obtained at new diagnosis, from a patient treated with antithyroid drugs. The chain carries TRBV18 and TRBJ2-5, with TRBD2 as a possible D gene (5 bases). The clonotype was recovered from a man younger than 40 with Graves disease. CDR3 DNA sequence: TGTGCCAGCTCACCCTCTTCACCTCTCGAGGGCGGGGAGACCCAGTACTTC. It specifies CASSPSSPLEGGETQYF.